The sequence of this T cell receptor beta chain was determined in a study of CD8+ T cells in alopecia areata. About the research overall: A regimen of oral tofacitinib, 5 to 10 mg twice daily, was given to treated patients.

Documented treatment: oral pan-JAK inhibitor, 5-10 mg twice daily. Alopecia areata patients provided lesional scalp punch biopsies and peripheral blood, both collected for the study. Sequencing used cDNA as its template, made by extracting RNA and reverse transcribing it. Method: immunoSEQ multiplex PCR; TCRdb's copy keeps in-frame clones and lacks some. This table holds 120,000 or so clones, roughly 60% found once. This clone was seen more than once but under ten times. Here the sequenced sample was CD8+ T cells sorted from blood, taken at week 4, from a patient treated with tofacitinib. This clonotype originated in a human donor with alopecia areata.

DNA for the CDR3: TGTGCCAGCAGTCACCCAAGGGCTCAGGGACAAGAGACCCAGTACTTC. It is translated as CASSHPRAQGQETQYF. The chain couples TRBV28 to TRBJ2-5; D might be TRBD1 (5 bases). The V end was cut by 5 bases, the J end by 2 bases, with 18 bases between. CDR1 is MDHEN, CDR2 SYDVKM, per germline. The CDR3 covers 16 residues. Variable domain in full (rest from reference TRBV28 and TRBJ2-5): DVKVTQSSRYLVKRTGEKVFLECVQDMDHENMFWYRQDPGLGLRLIYFSYDVKMKEKGDIPEGYSVSREKKERFSLILESASTNQTSMYLCASSHPRAQGQETQYFGPGTRLLVL.